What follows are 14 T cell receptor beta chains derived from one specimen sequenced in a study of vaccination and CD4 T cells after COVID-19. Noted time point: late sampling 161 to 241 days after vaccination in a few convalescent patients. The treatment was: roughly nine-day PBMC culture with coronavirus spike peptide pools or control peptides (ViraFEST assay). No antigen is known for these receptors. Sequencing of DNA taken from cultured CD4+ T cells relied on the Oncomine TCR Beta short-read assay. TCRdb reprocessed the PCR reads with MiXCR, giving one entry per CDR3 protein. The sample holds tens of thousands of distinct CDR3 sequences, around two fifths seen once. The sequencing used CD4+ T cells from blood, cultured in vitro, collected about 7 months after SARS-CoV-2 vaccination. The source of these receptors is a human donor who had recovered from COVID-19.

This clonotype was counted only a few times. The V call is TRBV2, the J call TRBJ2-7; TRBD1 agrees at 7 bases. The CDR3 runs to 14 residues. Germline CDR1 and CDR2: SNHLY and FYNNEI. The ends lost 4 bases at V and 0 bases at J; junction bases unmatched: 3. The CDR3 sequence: CASSGRQGSYEQYF. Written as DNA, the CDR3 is TGTGCCAGCAGTGGCCGACAGGGCTCCTACGAGCAGTACTTC.

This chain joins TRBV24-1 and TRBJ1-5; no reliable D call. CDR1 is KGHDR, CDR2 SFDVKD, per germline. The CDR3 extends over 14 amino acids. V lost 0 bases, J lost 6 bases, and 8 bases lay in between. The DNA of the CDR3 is TGTGCCACCAGTGATTTGGAGGGTTCTCAGCCCCAGCATTTT. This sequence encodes CATSDLEGSQPQHF.

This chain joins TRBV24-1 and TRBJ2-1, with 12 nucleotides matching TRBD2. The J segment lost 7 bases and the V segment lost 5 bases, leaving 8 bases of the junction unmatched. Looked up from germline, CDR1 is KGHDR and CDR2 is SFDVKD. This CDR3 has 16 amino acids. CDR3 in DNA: TGTGCCACCAGTGGGACTAGCGGGATGGTGGAGAATGAGCAGTTCTTC. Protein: CATSGTSGMVENEQFF.

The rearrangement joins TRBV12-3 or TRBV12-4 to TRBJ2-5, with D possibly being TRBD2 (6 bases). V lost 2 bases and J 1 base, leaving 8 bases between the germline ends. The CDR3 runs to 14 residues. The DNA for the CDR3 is TGTGCCAGCAGTTTAATGACTAGCCAAGAGACCCAGTACTTC. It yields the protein CASSLMTSQETQYF.

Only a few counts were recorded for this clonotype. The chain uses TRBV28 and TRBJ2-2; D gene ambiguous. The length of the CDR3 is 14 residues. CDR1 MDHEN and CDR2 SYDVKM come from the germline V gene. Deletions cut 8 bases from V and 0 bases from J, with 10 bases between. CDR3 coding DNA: TGTGCCAGCGGCGCGCTAACGAACACCGGGGAGCTGTTTTTT. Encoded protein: CASGALTNTGELFF.

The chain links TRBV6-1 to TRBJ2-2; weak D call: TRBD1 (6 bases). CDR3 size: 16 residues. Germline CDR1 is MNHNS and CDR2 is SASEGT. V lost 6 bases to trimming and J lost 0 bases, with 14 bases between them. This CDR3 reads CASRHRDGANTGELFF. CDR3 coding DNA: TGTGCCAGCAGACACAGGGACGGAGCGAACACCGGGGAGCTGTTTTTT.

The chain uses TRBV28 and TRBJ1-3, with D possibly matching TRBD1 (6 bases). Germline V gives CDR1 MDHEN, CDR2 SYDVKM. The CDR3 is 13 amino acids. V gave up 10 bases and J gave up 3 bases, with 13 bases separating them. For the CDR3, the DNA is TGTGCCACCTCGACAGGCTTTGGAAACACCATATATTTT. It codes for CATSTGFGNTIYF.

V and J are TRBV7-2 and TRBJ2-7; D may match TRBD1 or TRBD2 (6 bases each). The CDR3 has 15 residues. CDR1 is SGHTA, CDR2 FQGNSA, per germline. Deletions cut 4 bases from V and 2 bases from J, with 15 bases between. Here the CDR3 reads CASSSGGGVTYEQYF. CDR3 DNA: TGTGCCAGCAGCTCCGGGGGCGGGGTTACCTACGAGCAGTACTTC.

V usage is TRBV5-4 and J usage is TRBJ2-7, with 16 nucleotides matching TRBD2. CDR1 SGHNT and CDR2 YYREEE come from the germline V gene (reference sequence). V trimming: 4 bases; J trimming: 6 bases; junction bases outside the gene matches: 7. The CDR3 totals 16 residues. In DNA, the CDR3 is TGTGCCAGCAGCCGGGGACTAGCGGGAGGGCCAGTCGAGCAGTACTTC. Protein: CASSRGLAGGPVEQYF.

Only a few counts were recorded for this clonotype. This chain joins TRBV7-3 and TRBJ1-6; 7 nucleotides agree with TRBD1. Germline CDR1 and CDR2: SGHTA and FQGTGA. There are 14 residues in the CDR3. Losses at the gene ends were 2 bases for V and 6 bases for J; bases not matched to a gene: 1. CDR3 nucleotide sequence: TGTGCCAGCAGCTTAGGGACAGCTAATTCACCCCTCCACTTT. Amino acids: CASSLGTANSPLHF.

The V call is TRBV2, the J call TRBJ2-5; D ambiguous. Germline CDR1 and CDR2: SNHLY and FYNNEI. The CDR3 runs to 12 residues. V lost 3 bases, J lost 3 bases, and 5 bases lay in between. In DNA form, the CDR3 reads TGTGCCAGCAGTGACTACAAAGAGACCCAGTACTTC. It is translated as CASSDYKETQYF.

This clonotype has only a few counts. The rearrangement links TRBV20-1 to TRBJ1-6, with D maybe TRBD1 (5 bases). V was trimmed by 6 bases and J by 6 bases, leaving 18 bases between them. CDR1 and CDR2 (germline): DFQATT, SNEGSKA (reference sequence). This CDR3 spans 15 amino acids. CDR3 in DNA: TGCAGTGCCTCACATCAGGGAGTCGGTAATTCACCCCTCCACTTT. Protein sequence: CSASHQGVGNSPLHF.

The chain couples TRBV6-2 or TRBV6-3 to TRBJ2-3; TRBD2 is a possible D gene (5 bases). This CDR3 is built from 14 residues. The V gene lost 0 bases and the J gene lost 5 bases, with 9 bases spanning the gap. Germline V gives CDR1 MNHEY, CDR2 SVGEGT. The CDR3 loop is CASSYSSEGDTQYF. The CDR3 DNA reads TGTGCCAGCAGTTACTCGAGTGAGGGAGATACGCAGTATTTT.

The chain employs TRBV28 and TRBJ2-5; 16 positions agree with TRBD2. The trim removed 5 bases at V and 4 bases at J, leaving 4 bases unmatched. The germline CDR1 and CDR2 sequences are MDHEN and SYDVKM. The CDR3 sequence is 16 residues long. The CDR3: CASSGGLAGGGETQYF. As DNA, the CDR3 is TGTGCCAGCAGTGGGGGACTAGCGGGAGGGGGAGAGACCCAGTACTTC.